One sample yielded the 2 T cell receptor beta chains listed below, sequenced in a study of shared clonotypes between healthy human individuals. The repertoire was sequenced with immunoSEQ multiplex PCR; TCRdb's copy has only in-frame clones and lacks some. The sample lists about 1.1 million clones; 60% to 85% were seen once. The material sequenced was memory CD4+ T cells from PBMCs. The subset: CD45RA-negative fraction. The receptors were sampled from a man between 18 and 35 years old in good health. Some clones in this sample may be carry-over from other donors' samples.

The chain uses TRBV5-1 and TRBJ2-1; the D gene is possibly TRBD2 (7 bases). This CDR3 comprises 16 residues. Germline CDR1 reads SGHRS; CDR2 reads YFSETQ. V shed 0 bases and J shed 9 bases, with 19 bases lying between them. CDR3 loop: CASSLAELAEGGEQFF. The CDR3 bases are TGCGCCAGCAGCTTGGCCGAGCTAGCGGAGGGGGGTGAGCAGTTCTTC.

This clone was seen once. This chain uses TRBV28 with TRBJ1-4; TRBD1 aligns across 9 bases. The trim removed 5 bases at V and 3 bases at J, leaving 4 bases unmatched. Germline V gene lookup returns CDR1 MDHEN and CDR2 SYDVKM. This CDR3 is built from 15 residues. CDR3 coding DNA: TGTGCCAGCAGTACGAGACAGGGGGCTAATGAAAAACTGTTTTTT. Translation gives CASSTRQGANEKLFF.